This is a list of T cell receptor beta chains from one sample in a study of blood T cells in healthy people across ages. TCRdb reanalysed the 5' RACE reads using MiXCR and keeps one entry per CDR3 protein. The sample has hundreds of thousands of distinct CDR3 sequences, more than 40% seen once. The specimen was blood. The receptor set was obtained from a man between 60 and 75 years old in good health. Each CDR3 is given with its conserved first and last residue. D genes are given only for firm matches. Where a row states a size, it is once, few, many or the class of an expanded clone; other rows omit it.

.	TRBV6-2/TRBV6-3	.	TRBJ1-1	CASSLPGTSSGYTEAFF	TGTGCCAGCAGTCTCCCTGGCACTTCAAGTGGGTACACTGAAGCTTTCTTT
.	TRBV29-1	.	TRBJ2-2	CSGGKPNTGELFF	TGCAGCGGGGGGAAACCGAACACCGGGGAGCTGTTTTTT
once	TRBV5-5	TRBD1	TRBJ2-4	CASSSTGTEGHIQYF	TGTGCCAGCAGCAGCACCGGGACAGAGGGACACATTCAGTACTTC
.	TRBV15	.	TRBJ2-3	CATRGIRTDTQYF	TGTGCCACCCGGGGTATTCGCACAGATACGCAGTATTTT
few	TRBV12-3/TRBV12-4	.	TRBJ2-7	CASSLWGAEQYF	TGTGCCAGCAGTTTATGGGGTGCCGAGCAGTACTTC
.	TRBV6-5	.	TRBJ1-5	CASSYSSHSNQPQHF	TGTGCCAGCAGTTATTCTAGCCATAGCAATCAGCCCCAGCATTTT
.	TRBV5-5	TRBD2	TRBJ2-3	CASSLPSGGSTDTQYF	TGTGCCAGCAGCTTACCTAGCGGGGGGTCCACAGATACGCAGTATTTT
.	TRBV28	.	TRBJ1-4	CASSPPLRGANEKLFF	TGTGCCAGCAGTCCACCCCTGCGGGGCGCTAATGAAAAACTGTTTTTT
.	TRBV29-1	TRBD1	TRBJ1-5	CSVEGTGNQPQHF	TGCAGCGTTGAAGGGACAGGGAATCAGCCCCAGCATTTT
many	TRBV11-3	.	TRBJ1-2	CASSLGDNYGYTF	TGTGCCAGCAGCTTGGGGGATAACTATGGCTACACCTTC
.	TRBV12-3/TRBV12-4	TRBD1	TRBJ1-1	CASSDRGSEAFF	TGTGCCAGCAGTGACAGGGGATCTGAAGCTTTCTTT
.	TRBV20-1	.	TRBJ2-7	CSASRQDYNEQYF	TGCAGTGCTAGTCGACAGGACTACAATGAGCAGTACTTC
.	TRBV6-2/TRBV6-3	TRBD2	TRBJ2-1	CASITRGAGDNEQFF	TGTGCCAGCATAACCCGAGGAGCGGGGGACAATGAGCAGTTCTTC
.	TRBV4-2	.	TRBJ2-2	CASSPREDTGELFF	TGTGCCAGCAGCCCTCGCGAGGACACCGGGGAGCTGTTTTTT
few	TRBV7-2	.	TRBJ1-4	CASSLVRSNEKLFF	TGTGCCAGCAGCTTAGTCCGAAGTAATGAAAAACTGTTTTTT
.	TRBV5-1	.	TRBJ2-3	CASSRDPRTGTQMITDTQYF	TGCGCCAGCAGCCGGGATCCCCGGACCGGGACCCAAATGATCACAGATACGCAGTATTTT
few	TRBV6-1	.	TRBJ2-6	CASSDISGANVLTF	TGTGCCAGCAGTGACATCTCTGGGGCCAACGTCCTGACTTTC
.	TRBV6-2/TRBV6-3	.	TRBJ2-1	CASTDVGADNEEFF	TGCGCCAGCACCGATGTGGGGGCCGACAATGAGGAGTTCTTC
many	TRBV6-1	.	TRBJ1-1	CASSWGQNTEAFF	TGTGCCAGCAGCTGGGGACAGAACACTGAAGCTTTCTTT
few	TRBV5-1	.	TRBJ2-3	CASSFQGGGGDTQYF	TGCGCCAGCAGCTTCCAGGGAGGTGGGGGAGATACGCAGTATTTT
.	TRBV29-1	TRBD1	TRBJ2-7	CSVVQGAYEQYF	TGCAGCGTTGTGCAGGGGGCCTACGAGCAGTACTTC
.	TRBV9	TRBD1	TRBJ2-2	CASSEGTGANTGELFF	TGTGCCAGCAGCGAGGGGACAGGCGCGAACACCGGGGAGCTGTTTTTT
many	TRBV4-1	.	TRBJ2-3	CASSQLTTGSTDTQYF	TGCGCCAGCAGCCAACTTACGACGGGGTCCACAGATACGCAGTATTTT
.	TRBV5-6	TRBD2	TRBJ2-7	CASSFRTSGGGNEQYF	TGTGCCAGCAGCTTCCGGACTAGCGGGGGCGGGAACGAGCAGTACTTC
.	TRBV4-1	TRBD2	TRBJ2-3	CASSLTWGGRTDTQYF	TGCGCCAGCAGTCTCACTTGGGGGGGTCGCACAGATACGCAGTATTTT
few	TRBV27	.	TRBJ2-7	CASSLMGNRDEQYF	TGTGCCAGCAGTCTAATGGGGAACAGGGACGAGCAGTACTTC
.	TRBV12-3/TRBV12-4	.	TRBJ1-4	CASSLPIATNEKLFF	TGTGCCAGCAGTTTACCCATTGCAACTAATGAAAAACTGTTTTTT
.	TRBV29-1	TRBD2	TRBJ2-1	CSVDTAGGHLPDEQFF	TGCAGCGTTGATACAGCGGGGGGGCATTTACCCGATGAGCAGTTCTTC
.	TRBV4-3	TRBD2	TRBJ2-1	CASSQDSSGETEQFF	TGCGCCAGCAGCCAAGATTCCAGCGGGGAGACTGAGCAGTTCTTC
few	TRBV4-3	TRBD2	TRBJ2-5	CASSNRAGGYQETQYF	TGCGCCAGCAGCAACCGAGCGGGGGGGTACCAAGAGACCCAGTACTTC
.	TRBV9	TRBD2	TRBJ2-7	CASSVASGGAVQYF	TGTGCCAGCAGCGTAGCTAGCGGGGGGGCTGTCCAGTACTTC
.	TRBV7-2	TRBD2	TRBJ2-5	CASSLAPIIAGGPDAYQETQYF	TGTGCCAGCAGCTTAGCGCCCATAATAGCGGGGGGTCCTGATGCGTACCAAGAGACCCAGTACTTC
.	TRBV20-1	TRBD2	TRBJ2-3	CSASSGGGNTDTQYF	TGCAGTGCTTCGAGCGGGGGGGGAAACACAGATACGCAGTATTTT
.	TRBV18	.	TRBJ1-2	CASAADSLNYGYTF	TGTGCCAGCGCCGCCGACAGCCTTAACTATGGCTACACCTTC
.	TRBV12-3/TRBV12-4	.	TRBJ2-3	CASSRKTTRVRADTQYF	TGTGCCAGCAGCCGAAAAACGACTAGAGTGAGAGCAGATACGCAGTATTTT
.	TRBV20-1	.	TRBJ2-5	CSARDLQDSLGETQYF	TGCAGTGCTAGAGATCTCCAGGACAGTTTAGGGGAGACCCAGTACTTC
few	TRBV5-4	.	TRBJ2-5	CASRDRDTAQETQYF	TGTGCCAGCAGAGACCGGGACACCGCCCAAGAGACCCAGTACTTC
.	TRBV6-1	.	TRBJ2-5	CASSAWTASQETQYF	TGTGCCAGCAGTGCCTGGACAGCTTCGCAAGAGACCCAGTACTTC
.	TRBV20-1	TRBD2	TRBJ2-1	CSASWLAGAQLGNEQFF	TGCAGTGCTAGTTGGCTAGCGGGGGCCCAATTGGGGAATGAGCAGTTCTTC
few	TRBV18	.	TRBJ2-7	CASSPLAGAGLPYEQYF	TGTGCCAGCTCACCACTCGCCGGGGCGGGGTTACCCTACGAGCAGTACTTC
.	TRBV4-3	.	TRBJ2-4	CASSQGQVAKNIQYF	TGCGCCAGCAGCCAAGGCCAGGTAGCCAAAAACATTCAGTACTTC
.	TRBV27	.	TRBJ2-3	CATRVLAPSTDTQYF	TGTGCCACCAGGGTCTTAGCGCCTAGCACAGATACGCAGTATTTT
.	TRBV4-3	.	TRBJ2-1	CASSPNPQGNEQFF	TGCGCCAGCAGCCCTAACCCGCAGGGTAATGAGCAGTTCTTC
.	TRBV29-1	.	TRBJ2-1	CSVVWGARSYNEQFF	TGCAGCGTTGTGTGGGGGGCCCGATCTTACAATGAGCAGTTCTTC
.	TRBV30	.	TRBJ2-1	CAWSTTYNEQFF	TGTGCCTGGAGTACTACCTACAATGAGCAGTTCTTC
.	TRBV7-2	.	TRBJ2-1	CASNPDRQVTQFF	TGTGCCAGCAACCCAGACCGTCAGGTGACCCAGTTCTTC
.	TRBV6-1	TRBD2	TRBJ2-3	CASSELTSGGSLDTQYF	TGTGCCAGCAGTGAACTGACTAGCGGGGGGAGTTTGGATACGCAGTATTTT
few	TRBV7-3	.	TRBJ2-1	CASSPNSGGGRYNEQFF	TGTGCCAGCAGCCCCAATTCCGGGGGTGGACGGTACAATGAGCAGTTCTTC
.	TRBV6-6	.	TRBJ1-3	CASSYSRGSSGNTIYF	TGTGCCAGCAGTTACTCGCGAGGGAGCTCTGGAAACACCATATATTTT
once	TRBV25-1	TRBD1	TRBJ1-6	CASSPTTGRISPLHF	TGTGCCAGCAGTCCTACGACAGGGCGGATCTCACCCCTCCACTTT
few	TRBV10-3	.	TRBJ1-2	CASTQGIDYGYTF	TGTGCCAGCACACAGGGAATTGACTATGGCTACACCTTC
.	TRBV27	TRBD2	TRBJ2-2	CASRNSGANTGELFF	TGTGCCAGCAGAAACAGCGGGGCGAACACCGGGGAGCTGTTTTTT
few	TRBV4-1	.	TRBJ1-2	CASSQDRYGYTF	TGCGCCAGCAGCCAAGACCGATATGGCTACACCTTC
.	TRBV9	.	TRBJ1-2	CASSPQGTRYGYTF	TGTGCCAGCAGCCCGCAGGGTACTAGGTATGGCTACACCTTC
few	TRBV29-1	.	TRBJ1-2	CSVDNPRDLRGYTF	TGCAGCGTTGATAATCCGAGGGATCTGAGGGGCTACACCTTC
.	TRBV7-9	.	TRBJ2-7	CASSLKTSDSYEQYF	TGTGCCAGCAGCTTAAAGACTTCCGACTCCTACGAGCAGTACTTC
few	TRBV7-3	TRBD1	TRBJ1-1	CASSLPGGIGAFF	TGTGCCAGCAGCCTACCAGGGGGGATCGGAGCTTTCTTT